Following are 20 T cell receptor beta chains from one sample sequenced in a study of human T cells and chemical hapten exposure. TCRdb passed the RACE reads through MiXCR, listing each CDR3 protein once. The data contain roughly 130,000 distinct CDR3 sequences, around 11% of them singletons. Time point: patch test 3, about 24 weeks after DPC sensitization. Treatment noted: therapeutic diphenylcyclopropenone sensitization with weekly scalp DPC. This specimen consisted of whole blood, obtained in connection with sensitization to the hapten diphenylcyclopropenone (DPC). These receptors were collected from a woman in her 50s with alopecia areata. Some clones in this sample may be carry-over from other donors' samples.

The chain recombines TRBV4-1 with TRBJ1-6; D is perhaps TRBD1 (5 bases). This CDR3 spans 16 amino acids. Germline V gene lookup returns CDR1 MGHRA and CDR2 YSYEKL. Trimming took off 0 bases at V and 10 bases at J, with 16 bases between the two ends. CDR3 nucleotides: TGCGCCAGCAGCCAAGAGCCCGGGAGGGGTGGATCACCCCTCCACTTT. Protein: CASSQEPGRGGSPLHF.

The rearrangement joins TRBV7-2 to TRBJ2-2; 8 nucleotides agree with TRBD2. V gave up 5 bases and J gave up 1 base; unmatched junction bases: 3. The germline V gene has CDR1 SGHTA and CDR2 FQGNSA. This CDR3 comprises 15 residues. The CDR3 DNA reads TGTGCCAGCAGCCCGGGACTAGGGAACACCGGGGAGCTGTTTTTT. The encoded protein is CASSPGLGNTGELFF.

The chain is built from TRBV12-3 or TRBV12-4 and TRBJ1-1, with D uncertain. The V end was cut by 2 bases, the J end by 1 base, with 11 bases between. The CDR3 length is 15 residues. The CDR3 DNA is TGTGCCAGCAGTTTAAGTCGAACTGGGAACACTGAAGCTTTCTTT. It encodes CASSLSRTGNTEAFF.

This chain connects TRBV24-1 to TRBJ2-3; D unresolved. The V end lost 1 base, the J end lost 5 bases, and 3 bases lay between the germline ends. Germline CDR1 is KGHDR and CDR2 is SFDVKD. The CDR3 spans 12 residues. CDR3 in amino acids: CATSDFGDTQYF. In nucleotides, the CDR3 is TGTGCCACCAGTGATTTCGGAGATACGCAGTATTTT.

The chain joins TRBV6-6 to TRBJ1-3; D not resolved. The germline gives CDR1 MNHNY, CDR2 SVGAGI (reference sequence). V lost 0 bases, J lost 8 bases, and 2 bases lay in between. The CDR3 is made up of 11 amino acids. The CDR3 sequence: CASSYSDTIYF. CDR3 DNA: TGTGCCAGCAGTTACTCAGACACCATATATTTT.

This clonotype showed up just a few times. The V and J genes are TRBV9 and TRBJ2-3, with D maybe TRBD1 (5 bases). The germline V gene encodes CDR1 SGDLS and CDR2 YYNGEE. The V gene lost 0 bases and the J gene lost 5 bases, with 7 bases spanning the gap. The CDR3 has 13 amino acids. This chain's CDR3 is CASSVDQGDTQYF. CDR3 in DNA: TGTGCCAGCAGCGTAGATCAGGGAGATACGCAGTATTTT. The full variable domain, with the rest looked up from reference TRBV9 and TRBJ2-3, is DSGVTQTPKHLITATGQRVTLRCSPRSGDLSVYWYQQSLDQGLQFLIQYYNGEERAKGNILERFSAQQFPDLHSELNLSSLELGDSALYFCASSVDQGDTQYFGPGTRLTVL.

This sequence joins TRBV29-1 and TRBJ2-7; no firm D call. The CDR3 has 13 amino acids. V was pared by 6 bases and J by 1 base, with 13 bases between. Germline lookup yields CDR1 SQVTM and CDR2 ANQGSEA. CDR3 sequence: CSVPGRNSYEQYF. The CDR3 DNA reads as TGCAGCGTCCCGGGTCGAAATTCCTACGAGCAGTACTTC.

The rearrangement links TRBV10-3 to TRBJ2-5; 9 positions agree with TRBD2. V lost 5 bases to trimming and J lost 7 bases; unmatched junction nucleotides: 8. This CDR3 is built from 14 residues. Germline assignment: CDR1 ENHRY and CDR2 SYGVKD. CDR3 bases: TGTGCCATCAGTTCCTCGGCAGCGGGAGGGACCCAGTACTTC. Its protein is CAISSSAAGGTQYF.

The chain links TRBV20-1 to TRBJ1-5; D not resolved. The CDR3 runs to 15 residues. CDR1 DFQATT and CDR2 SNEGSKA come from the germline V gene (reference sequence). The V end was cut by 0 bases, the J end by 1 base, with 10 bases between. CDR3 residues: CSARDSSRSNQPQHF. CDR3 sequence (DNA): TGCAGTGCTAGAGATTCCTCGCGGAGCAATCAGCCCCAGCATTTT.

The chain has TRBV24-1 and TRBJ1-5, with D unclear. From germline, CDR1 is KGHDR and CDR2 SFDVKD. Trimming took 5 bases from V and 2 from J, leaving 6 bases between them. The CDR3 runs 13 residues. The CDR3 nucleotides are TGTGCCACCAGTGTGAAGGGCAATCAGCCCCAGCATTTT. Protein: CATSVKGNQPQHF.

V and J are TRBV6-2 or TRBV6-3 and TRBJ2-6, with TRBD1 identical over 9 bases. This CDR3 region has 19 residues. V trimming: 5 bases; J trimming: 0 bases; junction bases outside the gene matches: 11. The germline V gene encodes CDR1 MNHEY and CDR2 SVGEGT. CDR3 amino acids: CASSKGFRDRDSGANVLTF. CDR3 bases: TGTGCCAGCAGTAAGGGTTTTCGGGACAGGGACTCTGGGGCCAACGTCCTGACTTTC.

This clonotype was observed many times. V and J are TRBV25-1 and TRBJ2-5, with D unclear. Germline V gene sequence: CDR1 MGHDK, CDR2 SYGVNS. The CDR3 covers 13 residues. Trimming stripped 4 bases from V and 4 bases from J, with 10 bases between. In nucleotides, the CDR3 is TGTGCCAGCAGTGCGCCGGGCGGAGAGACCCAGTACTTC. Protein product: CASSAPGGETQYF. Supplemented by reference TRBV25-1 and TRBJ2-5, the full variable domain reads EADIYQTPRYLVIGTGKKITLECSQTMGHDKMYWYQQDPGMELHLIHYSYGVNSTEKGDLSSESTVSRIRTEHFPLTLESARPSHTSQYLCASSAPGGETQYFGPGTRLLVL.

The chain joins TRBV29-1 to TRBJ1-1; D gene uncertain. V lost 6 bases to trimming and J lost 2 bases, with 7 bases between them. The length of the CDR3 is 11 residues. CDR1 and CDR2 from the germline V gene are SQVTM and ANQGSEA. The CDR3 loop reads CSVIYNTEAFF. The DNA for the CDR3 is TGCAGCGTAATCTATAACACTGAAGCTTTCTTT. The variable domain in full, completed from reference TRBV29-1 and TRBJ1-1, reads SAVISQKPSRDICQRGTSLTIQCQVDSQVTMMFWYRQQPGQSLTLIATANQGSEATYESGFVIDKFPISRPNLTFSTLTVSNMSPEDSSIYLCSVIYNTEAFFGQGTRLTVV.

This clonotype was picked up many times. The rearrangement links TRBV25-1 to TRBJ2-1, with D unresolved. Looked up from germline, CDR1 is MGHDK and CDR2 is SYGVNS. CDR3 length: 13 amino acids. With 10 bases removed from V and 6 bases from J, the gap between germline ends came to 16 bases. CDR3 protein: CATCPPVCNEQFF. The CDR3 region has the DNA TGTGCCACCTGCCCCCCAGTCTGCAATGAGCAGTTCTTC.

This chain joins TRBV3-1 and TRBJ2-7; D is possibly TRBD1 (6 bases). The V gene lost 4 bases and the J gene lost 5 bases, with 12 bases spanning the gap. The germline gives CDR1 LGHDT, CDR2 YNNKEL (reference sequence). The CDR3 runs 13 residues. CDR3 residues: CASSPDRSDEQYF. CDR3 DNA: TGTGCCAGCAGCCCGGACAGATCCGACGAGCAGTACTTC.

This clonotype appeared a few times. The chain links TRBV6-4 to TRBJ1-1; D is uncertain. The CDR3 is made up of 12 amino acids. Trimming stripped 10 bases from V and 4 bases from J, with 13 bases between. The germline CDR1 and CDR2 sequences are MRHNA and SNTAGT. This CDR3 is CATWARGTEAFF. In DNA form, the CDR3 reads TGTGCCACCTGGGCCCGAGGCACTGAAGCTTTCTTT.

The rearrangement links TRBV12-3 or TRBV12-4 to TRBJ1-5, with D perhaps matching TRBD1 (5 bases). V was shortened by 2 bases and J by 5 bases, with 16 bases between the two germline ends. The CDR3 has 16 amino acids. CDR3 sequence (DNA): TGTGCCAGCAGTTTAATTGTCAGGGACCACGATCAGCCCCAGCATTTT. Protein product: CASSLIVRDHDQPQHF.

This clonotype came up a few times. The chain has TRBV4-3 and TRBJ2-4, with D perhaps matching TRBD2 (5 bases). The CDR3 is made up of 15 amino acids. V was pared by 4 bases and J by 0 bases, with 10 bases between. Germline CDR1 LGHNA, CDR2 YSLEER. CDR3 region: CASSRYEGAKNIQYF. The CDR3 DNA reads as TGCGCCAGCAGCCGGTACGAGGGAGCCAAAAACATTCAGTACTTC.

V and J are TRBV6-2 or TRBV6-3 and TRBJ1-5, with D uncertain. The ends were cut back, 7 bases at V and 0 bases at J, with 16 bases in the middle. The CDR3 spans 16 residues. Germline CDR1 is MNHEY and CDR2 is SVGEGT. Here the CDR3 reads CASTYRAADSNQPQHF. CDR3 sequence (DNA): TGTGCCAGCACCTACCGGGCAGCGGATAGCAATCAGCCCCAGCATTTT.

The CDR3 here is CSAFRGRLYTEAFF. CDR3 bases: TGCAGTGCTTTCAGGGGGCGCCTGTATACTGAAGCTTTCTTT. The gene calls are TRBV20-1 and TRBJ1-1; 8 bases fit TRBD1. The CDR3 loop spans 14 amino acids. Germline V gives CDR1 DFQATT, CDR2 SNEGSKA (reference sequence). Trimming at V came to 5 bases and at J to 5 bases, leaving 10 bases not matched to a gene.